This T cell receptor beta chain was captured in a study of blood T cell repertoires in COVID-19. Per the authors' pipeline: How many nucleated cells were present was estimated from reference gene primer amplification. Here immunoSEQ multiplex PCR was the method, and the copy in TCRdb shows in-frame clones only, minus some. V, J and clone size are those of that table, while D and trimming were read from the DNA. The sample gives approximately 100,000 clones, approximately 90% of which show up once; roughly 4.3% is in the top ten. Trimming took 5 bases from V and 7 from J; bases not matched to a gene: 9. Germline V lookup: CDR1 SGHTA, CDR2 FQGTGA. The CDR3 contains 15 residues.

The chain is built from TRBV7-3 and TRBJ2-1, with 9 bases matching TRBD1. Material for sequencing was peripheral blood. This TCR was sampled from a man aged 70-80 years with acute or convalescent COVID-19. The CDR3 here is CASSLGTGYGNEQFF. The CDR3 bases are TGTGCCAGCAGCCTCGGGACAGGGTATGGAAATGAGCAGTTCTTC.